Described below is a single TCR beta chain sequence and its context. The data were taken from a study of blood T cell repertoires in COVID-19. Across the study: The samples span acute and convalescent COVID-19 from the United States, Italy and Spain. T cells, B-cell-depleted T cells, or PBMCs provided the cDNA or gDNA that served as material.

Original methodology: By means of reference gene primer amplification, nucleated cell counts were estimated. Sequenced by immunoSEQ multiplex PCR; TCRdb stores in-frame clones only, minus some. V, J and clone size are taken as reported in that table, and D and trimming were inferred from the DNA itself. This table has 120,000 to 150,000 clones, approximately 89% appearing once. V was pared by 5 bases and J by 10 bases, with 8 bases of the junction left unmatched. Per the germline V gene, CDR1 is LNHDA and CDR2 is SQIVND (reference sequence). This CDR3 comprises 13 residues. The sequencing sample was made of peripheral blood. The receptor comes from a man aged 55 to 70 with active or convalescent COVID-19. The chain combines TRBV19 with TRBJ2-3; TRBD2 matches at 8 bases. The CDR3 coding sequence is TGTGCCAGTAGTCCGCCGGGACTAGTTGCGCAGTATTTT. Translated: CASSPPGLVAQYF. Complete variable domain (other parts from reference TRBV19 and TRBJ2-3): DGGITQSPKYLFRKEGQNVTLSCEQNLNHDAMYWYRQDPGQGLRLIYYSQIVNDFQKGDIAEGYSVSREKKESFPLTVTSAQKNPTAFYLCASSPPGLVAQYFGPGTRLTVL.